What follows is one TCR beta chain and its context. Germline values: CDR1 SGHTA, CDR2 FQGTGA. The ends were cut back, 10 bases at V and 5 bases at J, with 9 bases in the middle. The CDR3 is 11 amino acids. This record comes from a study of T cell changes during pregnancy in multiple sclerosis. Data came from immunoSEQ multiplex PCR; TCRdb stores just in-frame clones and leaves some out. The data hold around 30,000 clones, with 90% to 95% observed a single time. This chain joins TRBV7-3 and TRBJ1-5; maybe TRBD1 (5 bases). This specimen consisted of CD4+ T cells from peripheral blood mononuclear cells, obtained after pregnancy. The clonotype was recovered from a female donor with multiple sclerosis, enrolled in a pregnancy study. In DNA, the CDR3 is TGTGCCATAGGGGTACATCAGCCCCAGCATTTT. It specifies CAIGVHQPQHF.